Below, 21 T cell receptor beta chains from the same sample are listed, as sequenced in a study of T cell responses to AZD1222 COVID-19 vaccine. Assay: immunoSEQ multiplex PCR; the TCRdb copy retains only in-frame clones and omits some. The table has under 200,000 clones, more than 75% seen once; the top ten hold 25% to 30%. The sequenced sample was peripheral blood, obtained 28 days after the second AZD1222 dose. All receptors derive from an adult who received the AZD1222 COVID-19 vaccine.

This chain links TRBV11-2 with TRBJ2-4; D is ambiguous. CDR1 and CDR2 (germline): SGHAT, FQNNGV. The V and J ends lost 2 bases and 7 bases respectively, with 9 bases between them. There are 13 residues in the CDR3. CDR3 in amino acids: CASSLMRSNIQYF. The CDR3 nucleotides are TGTGCCAGCAGCTTAATGAGGAGCAACATTCAGTACTTC.

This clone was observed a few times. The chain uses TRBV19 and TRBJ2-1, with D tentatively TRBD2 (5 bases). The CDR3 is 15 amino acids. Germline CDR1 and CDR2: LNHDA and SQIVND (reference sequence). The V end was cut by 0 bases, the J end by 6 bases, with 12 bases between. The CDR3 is CASSIDSSWGNEQFF. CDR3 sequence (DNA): TGTGCCAGTAGTATAGATTCTAGCTGGGGCAATGAGCAGTTCTTC.

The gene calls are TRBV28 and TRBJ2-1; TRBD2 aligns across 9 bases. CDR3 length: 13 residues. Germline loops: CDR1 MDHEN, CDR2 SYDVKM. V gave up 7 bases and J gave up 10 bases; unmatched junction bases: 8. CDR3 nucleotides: TGTGCCAGCATAACCACGCGGGGGGGCGAGCAGTTCTTC. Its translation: CASITTRGGEQFF.

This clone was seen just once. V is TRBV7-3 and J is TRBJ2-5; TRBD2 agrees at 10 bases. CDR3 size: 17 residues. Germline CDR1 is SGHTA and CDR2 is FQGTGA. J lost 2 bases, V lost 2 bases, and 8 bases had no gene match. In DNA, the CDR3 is TGTGCCAGCAGCTTATTACCAGCGGGAGGGAATCAAGAGACCCAGTACTTC. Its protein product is CASSLLPAGGNQETQYF.

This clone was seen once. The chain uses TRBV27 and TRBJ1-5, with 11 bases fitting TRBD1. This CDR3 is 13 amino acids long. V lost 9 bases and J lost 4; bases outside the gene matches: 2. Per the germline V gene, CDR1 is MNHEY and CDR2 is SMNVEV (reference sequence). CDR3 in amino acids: CASGDRGNQPQHF. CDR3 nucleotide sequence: TGTGCCAGTGGGGACAGGGGGAATCAGCCCCAGCATTTT.

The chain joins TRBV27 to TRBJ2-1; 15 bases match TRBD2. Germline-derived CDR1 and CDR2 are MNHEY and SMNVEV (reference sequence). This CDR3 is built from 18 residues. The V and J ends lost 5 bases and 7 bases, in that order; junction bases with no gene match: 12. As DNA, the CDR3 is TGTGCCAGCAGTCTGGGACTAGCGGGAGGACGGGCTAGGAATGAGCAGTTCTTC. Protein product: CASSLGLAGGRARNEQFF.

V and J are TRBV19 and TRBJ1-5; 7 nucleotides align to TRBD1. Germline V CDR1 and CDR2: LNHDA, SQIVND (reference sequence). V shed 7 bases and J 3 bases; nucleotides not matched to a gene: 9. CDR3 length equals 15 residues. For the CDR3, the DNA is TGTGCCAGTAACTTTGGGACAGAGGCCAATCAGCCCCAGCATTTT. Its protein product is CASNFGTEANQPQHF.

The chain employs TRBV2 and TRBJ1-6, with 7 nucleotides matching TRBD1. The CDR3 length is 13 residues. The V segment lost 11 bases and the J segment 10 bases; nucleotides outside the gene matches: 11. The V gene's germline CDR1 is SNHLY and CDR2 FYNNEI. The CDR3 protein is CAGTGTERSPLHF. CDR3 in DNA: TGTGCCGGGACCGGGACAGAGAGGTCACCCCTCCACTTT.

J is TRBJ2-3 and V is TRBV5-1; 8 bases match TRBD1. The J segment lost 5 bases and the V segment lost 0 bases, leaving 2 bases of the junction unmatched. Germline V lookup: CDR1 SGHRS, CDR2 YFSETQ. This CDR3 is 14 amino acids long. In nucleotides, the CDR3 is TGCGCCAGCAGCTTGGGGGACAGGCAAGATACGCAGTATTTT. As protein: CASSLGDRQDTQYF.

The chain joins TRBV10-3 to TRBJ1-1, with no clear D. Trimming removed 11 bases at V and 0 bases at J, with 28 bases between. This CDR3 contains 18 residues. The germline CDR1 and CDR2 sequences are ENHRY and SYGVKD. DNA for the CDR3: TGTGCCGCCAGGTCAACCTGGCCCCTGGGCAGGATGAACACTGAAGCTTTCTTT. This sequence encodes CAARSTWPLGRMNTEAFF.

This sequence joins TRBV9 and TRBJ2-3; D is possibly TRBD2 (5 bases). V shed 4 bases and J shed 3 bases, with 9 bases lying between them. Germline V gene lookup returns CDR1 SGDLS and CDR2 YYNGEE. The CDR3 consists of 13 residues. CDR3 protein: CASSLGRTDTQYF. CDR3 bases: TGTGCCAGCAGCCTAGGGAGAACAGATACGCAGTATTTT. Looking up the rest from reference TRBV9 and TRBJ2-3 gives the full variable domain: DSGVTQTPKHLITATGQRVTLRCSPRSGDLSVYWYQQSLDQGLQFLIQYYNGEERAKGNILERFSAQQFPDLHSELNLSSLELGDSALYFCASSLGRTDTQYFGPGTRLTVL.

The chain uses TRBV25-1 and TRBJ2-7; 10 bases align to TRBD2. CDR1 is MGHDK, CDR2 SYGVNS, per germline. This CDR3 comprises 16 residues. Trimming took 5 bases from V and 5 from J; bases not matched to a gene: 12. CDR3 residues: CASSSHGVAGGDEQYF. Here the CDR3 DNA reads TGTGCCAGCAGTTCTCACGGGGTAGCGGGAGGTGACGAGCAGTACTTC.

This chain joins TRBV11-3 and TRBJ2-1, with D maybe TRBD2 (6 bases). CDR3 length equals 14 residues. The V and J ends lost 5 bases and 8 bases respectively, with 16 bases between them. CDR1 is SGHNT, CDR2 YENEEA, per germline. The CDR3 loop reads CASSQLQSSDEQFF. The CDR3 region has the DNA TGTGCCAGCAGCCAACTACAATCTAGCGATGAGCAGTTCTTC.

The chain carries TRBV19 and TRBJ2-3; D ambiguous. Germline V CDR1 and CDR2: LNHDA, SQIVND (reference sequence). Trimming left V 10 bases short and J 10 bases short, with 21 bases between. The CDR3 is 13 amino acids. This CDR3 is CATRSGGTFAQYF. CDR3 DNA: TGTGCCACACGCTCGGGTGGAACCTTCGCGCAGTATTTT.

The CDR3 is CSVRTSGRPNTGELFF. The CDR3 region has the DNA TGCAGCGTCAGGACTAGCGGGAGGCCGAACACCGGGGAGCTGTTTTTT. V usage is TRBV29-1 and J usage is TRBJ2-2; TRBD2 matches 14 bases. The CDR3 is 16 amino acids. J gave up 0 bases and V 6 bases, and 3 bases lay outside the gene matches. From germline, CDR1 is SQVTM and CDR2 ANQGSEA.

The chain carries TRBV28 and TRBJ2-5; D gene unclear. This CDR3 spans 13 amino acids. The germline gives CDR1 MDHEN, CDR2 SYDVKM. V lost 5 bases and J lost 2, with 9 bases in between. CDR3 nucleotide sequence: TGTGCCAGCAGTAACGGTCGACAAGAGACCCAGTACTTC. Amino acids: CASSNGRQETQYF.

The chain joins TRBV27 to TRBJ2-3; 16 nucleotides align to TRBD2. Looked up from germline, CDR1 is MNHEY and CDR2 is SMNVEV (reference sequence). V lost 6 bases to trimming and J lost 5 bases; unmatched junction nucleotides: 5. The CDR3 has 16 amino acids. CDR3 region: CASSLGTSGRGDTQYF. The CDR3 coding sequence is TGTGCCAGCAGCCTCGGGACTAGCGGGAGGGGAGATACGCAGTATTTT.

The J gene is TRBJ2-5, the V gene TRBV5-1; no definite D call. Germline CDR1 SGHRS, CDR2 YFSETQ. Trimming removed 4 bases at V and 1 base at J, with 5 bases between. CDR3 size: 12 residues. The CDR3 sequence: CASSPGQETQYF. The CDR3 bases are TGCGCCAGCAGCCCGGGCCAAGAGACCCAGTACTTC.

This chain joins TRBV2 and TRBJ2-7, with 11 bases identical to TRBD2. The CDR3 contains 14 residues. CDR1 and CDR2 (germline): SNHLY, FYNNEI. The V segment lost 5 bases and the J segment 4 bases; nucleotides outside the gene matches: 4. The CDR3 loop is CASSTSGSAYEQYF. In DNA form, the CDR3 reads TGTGCCAGCAGTACTAGCGGGAGCGCGTACGAGCAGTACTTC.

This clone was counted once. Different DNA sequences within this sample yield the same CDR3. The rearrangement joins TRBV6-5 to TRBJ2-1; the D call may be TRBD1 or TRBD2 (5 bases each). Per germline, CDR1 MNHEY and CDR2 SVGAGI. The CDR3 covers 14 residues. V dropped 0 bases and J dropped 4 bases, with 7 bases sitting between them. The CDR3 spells CASSYSGDYNEQFF. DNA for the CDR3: TGTGCCAGCAGTTACTCGGGGGATTACAATGAGCAGTTCTTC.

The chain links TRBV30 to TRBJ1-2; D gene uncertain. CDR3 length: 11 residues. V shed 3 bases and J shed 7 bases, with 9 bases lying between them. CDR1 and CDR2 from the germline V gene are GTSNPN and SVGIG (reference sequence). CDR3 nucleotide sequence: TGTGCCTGGAGGAAGGGCGGTGGCTACACCTTC. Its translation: CAWRKGGGYTF. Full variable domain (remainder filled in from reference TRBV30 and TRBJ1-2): SQTIHQWPATLVQPVGSPLSLECTVEGTSNPNLYWYRQAAGRGLQLLFYSVGIGQISSEVPQNLSASRPQDRQFILSSKKLLLSDSGFYLCAWRKGGGYTFGSGTRLTVV.